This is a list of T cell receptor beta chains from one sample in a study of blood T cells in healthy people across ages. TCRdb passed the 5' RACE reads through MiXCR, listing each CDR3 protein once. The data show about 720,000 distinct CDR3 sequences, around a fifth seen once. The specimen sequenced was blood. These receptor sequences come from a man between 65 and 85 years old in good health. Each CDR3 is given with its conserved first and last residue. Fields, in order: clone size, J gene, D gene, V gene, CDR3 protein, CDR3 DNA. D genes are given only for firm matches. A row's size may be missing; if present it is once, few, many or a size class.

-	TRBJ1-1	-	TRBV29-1	CSWGTGTEAFF	TGCAGCTGGGGGACGGGGACTGAAGCTTTCTTT
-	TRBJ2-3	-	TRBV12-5	CASGPRRKGGTDTQYF	TGTGCTAGTGGGCCCCGACGGAAGGGGGGCACAGATACGCAGTATTTT
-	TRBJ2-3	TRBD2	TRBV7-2	CASSSVAGGLDTQYF	TGTGCCAGCAGCTCCGTAGCGGGAGGCTTGGATACGCAGTATTTT
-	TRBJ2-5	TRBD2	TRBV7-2	CASSLSGTSGSTGETQYF	TGTGCCAGCAGCTTGTCCGGGACTAGCGGTTCCACGGGAGAGACCCAGTACTTC
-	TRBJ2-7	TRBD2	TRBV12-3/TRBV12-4	CASSLVLAGARSYEQYF	TGTGCCAGCAGTTTAGTCCTAGCGGGGGCCCGGAGCTACGAGCAGTACTTC
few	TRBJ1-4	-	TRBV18	CASSPVVATNEKLFF	TGTGCCAGCTCACCGGTAGTTGCAACTAATGAAAAACTGTTTTTT
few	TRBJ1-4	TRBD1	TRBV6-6	CASSYRQGREKLFF	TGTGCCAGCAGTTACCGACAGGGTAGGGAAAAACTGTTTTTT
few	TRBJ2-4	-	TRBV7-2	CASSLSQNIQYF	TGTGCCAGCAGCTTAAGCCAAAACATTCAGTACTTC
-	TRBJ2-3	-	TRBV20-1	CSDSIGAASRDTQYF	TGCAGTGATAGTATCGGAGCGGCATCACGAGATACGCAGTATTTT
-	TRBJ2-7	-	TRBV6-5	CASRTGILQYEQYF	TGTGCCAGCCGAACAGGGATTCTTCAGTACGAGCAGTACTTC
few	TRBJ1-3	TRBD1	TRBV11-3	CASSPTGGGGNTIYF	TGTGCCAGCAGCCCTACAGGGGGCGGTGGAAACACCATATATTTT
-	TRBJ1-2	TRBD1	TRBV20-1	CSAVQGASYTF	TGCAGTGCAGTACAGGGGGCCTCCTACACCTTC
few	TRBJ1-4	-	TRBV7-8	CASSVGGAGNEKLFF	TGTGCCAGCAGCGTCGGGGGCGCTGGTAATGAAAAACTGTTTTTT
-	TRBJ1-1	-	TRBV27	CASSLLVGTEAFF	TGTGCCAGCAGTTTATTAGTAGGCACTGAAGCTTTCTTT
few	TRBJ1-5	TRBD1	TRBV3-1	CASSHSWGTGGGNQPQHF	TGTGCCAGCAGCCATTCATGGGGAACAGGGGGAGGGAATCAGCCCCAGCATTTT
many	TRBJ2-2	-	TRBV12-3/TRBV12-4	CASSFGGELFF	TGTGCCAGCAGCTTTGGCGGGGAGCTGTTTTTT
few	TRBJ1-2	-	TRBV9	CASEPGRSDGYTF	TGTGCCAGTGAGCCAGGGAGGTCGGATGGCTACACCTTC
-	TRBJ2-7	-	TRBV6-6	CASSYFSTYEQYF	TGTGCCAGCAGTTACTTCTCTACCTACGAGCAGTACTTC
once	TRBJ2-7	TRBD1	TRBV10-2	CASSLRTGAEEQYF	TGCGCCAGCAGTCTCAGGACAGGGGCGGAGGAGCAGTACTTC
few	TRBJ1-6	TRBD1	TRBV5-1	CASSYSRDRANNSPLHF	TGCGCCAGCAGCTATTCCCGTGACAGGGCCAATAATTCACCCCTCCACTTT
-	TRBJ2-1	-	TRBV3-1	CASSRSSPAPNEQFF	TGTGCCAGCAGCCGATCCTCCCCGGCCCCGAATGAGCAGTTCTTC